This TCR beta chain was found in a study of shared clonotypes between healthy human individuals. The study, taken as a whole, reports: Shared clonotypes across all four donors exceeded non-shared ones in generation probability.

Assay runs were performed at deep level. The table came from immunoSEQ multiplex PCR; TCRdb's copy has only in-frame clones and leaves some out. The profile shows some 2.1 million clones, about 94% of them singletons. About this clone: The antigen is unknown.

V shed 3 bases and J shed 6 bases, with 8 bases lying between them. The CDR3 is 13 residues long. The germline V gene encodes CDR1 MDHEN and CDR2 SYDVKM. It was CD45RO-negative cells, positively selected for CCR7, that made up naive CD8 cells, with terminally differentiated effector memory CD45RA+ cells excluded. The sequencing sample was made of naive CD8+ T cells sorted from blood. This sequence originates from a young man in good health. V and J are TRBV28 and TRBJ2-2; no firm D call. DNA of the CDR3: TGTGCCAGCAGTTTTCGTTACGCCGGGGAGCTGTTTTTT. Its protein is CASSFRYAGELFF.